The entry below gives a single TCR beta chain sequence along with its context. The antigen remains undetermined. The data originate from a study of T cell responses to AZD1222 COVID-19 vaccine. Notes on the study in general: Nearly half of spike-specific TCRs reportedly target variant regions that are unmutated in the B.1.351 and B.1.1.7 variants. The number of AZD1222 recipients seropositive at baseline was only six. Regions 160-218 and 743-854 dominated among vaccine-associated CD4 TCRs spanning spike. Possibly, clonal diversity was underestimated; donors were largely white British and included more females.

Only in-frame clones appear in the TCRdb table, and some are missing; sequencing was by immunoSEQ multiplex PCR. The sample has more than 95,000 clones, 80% to 90% seen once. Here the sequenced sample was peripheral blood, taken on day 0 of MenACWY control vaccination. The clonotype was recovered from an adult in good health.

This CDR3 is CASSLGNEQFF. For the CDR3, the DNA is TGTGCCAGCAGCCTGGGCAATGAGCAGTTCTTC. The chain joins TRBV3-1 (or the pseudogene TRBV3-2) to TRBJ2-1, with unresolved D. From germline, CDR1 is LGHDT and CDR2 YNNKEL (reference sequence). The CDR3 is made up of 11 amino acids. Between the trimmed V and J ends, which lost 4 bases and 6 bases, there was a span of 4 bases.